One sample yielded the 26 T cell receptor beta chains listed below, sequenced in a study of T cells expressing NK-cell markers. TCRdb derives one entry per CDR3 protein from the 5' RACE reads, leaving out DNA. This table lists about 550,000 distinct CDR3 sequences. The sequenced material came from blood T cells: a sorted CD56 or NKG2C T cell subset, CD4+ or CD8+ T cells, or bulk PBMC T cells (not recorded which). Receptors were obtained from a man aged 18 to 35 in good health.

This sequence joins TRBV29-1 and TRBJ2-3. CDR3 size: 12 residues. The V gene's germline CDR1 is SQVTM and CDR2 ANQGSEA. The CDR3: CSAIPSTDTQYF.

The chain has TRBV29-1 and TRBJ1-1. In germline, CDR1 is SQVTM, CDR2 ANQGSEA. The CDR3 spans 11 residues. CDR3 sequence: CSAKLGTEAFF.

The chain joins TRBV11-3 to TRBJ2-1; as DNA is missing, the TRBD2 call by TCRdb cannot be tested. The CDR3 runs 16 residues. Germline CDR1 and CDR2: SGHNT and YENEEA. This chain's CDR3 is CASSSGTSGRGGEQFF. The full variable domain, with the rest looked up from reference TRBV11-3 and TRBJ2-1, is EAGVVQSPRYKIIEKKQPVAFWCNPISGHNTLYWYLQNLGQGPELLIRYENEEAVDDSQLPKDRFSAERLKGVDSTLKIQPAELGDSAVYLCASSSGTSGRGGEQFFGPGTRLTVL.

The chain is built from TRBV29-1 and TRBJ2-1; absent DNA, TCRdb's TRBD2 call cannot be checked. CDR1 is SQVTM, CDR2 ANQGSEA, per germline. The CDR3 spans 16 residues. CDR3 protein: CSVVGVGGSDNNEQFF.

The gene calls are TRBV10-3 and TRBJ2-1; TCRdb calls TRBD1, which cannot be checked without DNA. The CDR3 is made up of 14 amino acids. CDR1 is ENHRY, CDR2 SYGVKD, per germline. CDR3: CAISYTGGRDEQFF.

The V gene is TRBV7-8, the J gene TRBJ2-5; lacking DNA, the TRBD1 call made by TCRdb goes unchecked. Germline CDR1 reads SGHVS; CDR2 reads FQNEAQ. CDR3 length: 18 amino acids. This CDR3 reads CASSSPRDRRLTGETQYF.

J is TRBJ2-1 and V is TRBV7-2. CDR1 SGHTA and CDR2 FQGNSA come from the germline V gene. This CDR3 spans 15 amino acids. CDR3: CASSARELVTNEQFF.

The V gene is TRBV27, the J gene TRBJ1-5. Germline V gene lookup returns CDR1 MNHEY and CDR2 SMNVEV (reference sequence). The CDR3 contains 14 residues. CDR3 sequence reads: CASSLSRADQPQHF.

The chain is built from TRBV3-1 and TRBJ1-3; without DNA, the TCRdb call of TRBD1 cannot be checked. Germline CDR1 and CDR2: LGHDT and YNNKEL (reference sequence). This CDR3 spans 16 amino acids. Here the CDR3 reads CASSQKQGHSGNTIYF.

The V call is TRBV6-4, the J call TRBJ2-1; TCRdb outputs TRBD2, but without DNA this stays unchecked. This CDR3 has 14 residues. CDR1 is MRHNA, CDR2 SNTAGT, per germline. The chain's CDR3 is CASSVGTSAGEQFF.

The chain is built from TRBV20-1 and TRBJ2-5; absent DNA, TCRdb's TRBD2 call cannot be checked. The CDR3 is 15 residues long. Germline values: CDR1 DFQATT, CDR2 SNEGSKA (reference sequence). Here the CDR3 reads CSARSLAGVGETQYF.

The chain links TRBV4-3 to TRBJ2-3; TCRdb gives TRBD2 as the D gene, but with no DNA this cannot be confirmed. Germline V gives CDR1 LGHNA, CDR2 YSLEER. This CDR3 is built from 16 residues. The CDR3 loop is CASSQMTSGLTDTQYF.

The gene calls are TRBV9 and TRBJ2-2; TCRdb calls TRBD1, which cannot be checked without DNA. The CDR3 contains 18 residues. The germline CDR1 and CDR2 sequences are SGDLS and YYNGEE. This chain's CDR3 is CASSGPPPTAANTGELFF. Variable domain in full (rest from reference TRBV9 and TRBJ2-2): DSGVTQTPKHLITATGQRVTLRCSPRSGDLSVYWYQQSLDQGLQFLIQYYNGEERAKGNILERFSAQQFPDLHSELNLSSLELGDSALYFCASSGPPPTAANTGELFFGEGSRLTVL.

The chain joins TRBV7-9 to TRBJ2-7. Per germline, CDR1 SEHNR and CDR2 FQNEAQ (reference sequence). The CDR3 consists of 13 residues. The CDR3 sequence: CASTGGRTYEQYF.

V usage is TRBV12-3 or TRBV12-4 and J usage is TRBJ2-7; TCRdb's D gene call, TRBD2, goes unchecked for lack of DNA. This CDR3 is 15 amino acids long. CDR3 region: CASSARSGRAEEQYF.

CDR3 loop: CSASGSGTLKYNEQFF. The chain links TRBV20-1 to TRBJ2-1; TCRdb picks TRBD2, but there is no DNA to check that call. From germline, CDR1 is DFQATT and CDR2 SNEGSKA (reference sequence). The CDR3 is made up of 16 amino acids.

This sequence joins TRBV5-5 and TRBJ2-3; without DNA, the TCRdb call of TRBD1 cannot be checked. The V gene's germline CDR1 is SGHKS and CDR2 YYEKEE (reference sequence). The CDR3 loop spans 13 amino acids. The CDR3 sequence is CASIRQFTDTQYF.

The gene calls are TRBV20-1 and TRBJ2-3. CDR3 size: 15 residues. Germline assignment: CDR1 DFQATT and CDR2 SNEGSKA (reference sequence). CDR3 in amino acids: CSASGVPESTDTQYF.

The chain is built from TRBV4-1 and TRBJ2-1; TCRdb's assignment of TRBD2 cannot be checked, as there is no DNA. Germline V gene sequence: CDR1 MGHRA, CDR2 YSYEKL. The CDR3 sequence is 22 residues long. The CDR3: CASSQEIDWVAGGPFSYNEQFF.

The chain joins TRBV2 to TRBJ1-1; TCRdb's D gene call, TRBD1, goes unchecked for lack of DNA. CDR1 and CDR2 (germline): SNHLY, FYNNEI. This CDR3 region has 14 residues. The CDR3 sequence is CASREGAPSTEAFF.

The chain employs TRBV25-1 and TRBJ1-3. CDR1 and CDR2 (germline): MGHDK, SYGVNS. The CDR3 is 14 amino acids. This CDR3 is CASSDPIKGNTIYF.

The chain employs TRBV7-3 and TRBJ1-2; the TRBD1 assignment by TCRdb is unverifiable without DNA. The germline CDR1 and CDR2 sequences are SGHTA and FQGTGA. This CDR3 comprises 14 residues. The CDR3 region is CASSWGDSSYGYTF. Combining the CDR3 with reference TRBV7-3 and TRBJ1-2 gives the whole variable domain GAGVSQTPSNKVTEKGKYVELRCDPISGHTALYWYRQSLGQGPEFLIYFQGTGAADDSGLPNDRFFAVRPEGSVSTLKIQRTERGDSAVYLCASSWGDSSYGYTFGSGTRLTVV.

This CDR3 reads CSATARTGTTDTQYF. The chain links TRBV20-1 to TRBJ2-3; TCRdb designates TRBD1, a call that cannot be tested without DNA. CDR3 length: 15 residues. CDR1 is DFQATT and CDR2 is SNEGSKA in the germline V gene (reference sequence).

The V and J genes are TRBV7-9 and TRBJ1-2. Germline lookup yields CDR1 SEHNR and CDR2 FQNEAQ (reference sequence). The length of the CDR3 is 14 residues. The CDR3 loop reads CASSLEILAEGYTF. Full variable domain (rest looked up from reference TRBV7-9 and TRBJ1-2): DTGVSQNPRHKITKRGQNVTFRCDPISEHNRLYWYRQTLGQGPEFLTYFQNEAQLEKSRLLSDRFSAERPKGSFSTLEIQRTEQGDSAMYLCASSLEILAEGYTFGSGTRLTVV.

The chain combines TRBV5-1 with TRBJ2-1; TCRdb designates TRBD2, a call that cannot be tested without DNA. The CDR3 is made up of 18 amino acids. Germline CDR1 and CDR2: SGHRS and YFSETQ. The chain's CDR3 is CASSPQAGGASSYNEQFF.

The chain employs TRBV7-2 and TRBJ2-3; TCRdb selects TRBD1, and the lack of DNA leaves this call unchecked. The CDR3 is made up of 15 amino acids. Germline V gene sequence: CDR1 SGHTA, CDR2 FQGNSA. CDR3 residues: CASSLGHRSTDTQYF.